The rows below give T cell receptor beta chains drawn from one sample of a study of blood T cells in healthy people across ages. TCRdb itself ran the 5' RACE reads through MiXCR, one entry per CDR3 protein. The profile shows about 1 million distinct CDR3 sequences, under 55% of them singletons. The sequencing input was blood. The receptors were gathered from a woman aged 55-75 years in good health. Each CDR3 is given without its conserved first and last residue. A D gene is named only where the DNA matches it firmly. The listing skips clone size in some rows; elsewhere it reads once, few, many or a size class.

d_call: TRBD1
j_call: TRBJ2-1
v_call: TRBV6-6
clone_size: -
cdr3_aa: ASSPGGKQGNEQF

d_call: TRBD2
j_call: TRBJ2-1
v_call: TRBV27
clone_size: -
cdr3_aa: ASSPKVLAEYNEQF

d_call: -
j_call: TRBJ2-7
v_call: TRBV27
clone_size: -
cdr3_aa: ASSPGAGSTSEQY

d_call: -
j_call: TRBJ1-1
v_call: TRBV11-1
clone_size: -
cdr3_aa: ASSQFGGRLNTEAF

d_call: TRBD1
j_call: TRBJ1-5
v_call: TRBV20-1
clone_size: -
cdr3_aa: SANDRVGNQPQH

d_call: -
j_call: TRBJ2-1
v_call: TRBV7-9
clone_size: few
cdr3_aa: ASSSPGQPREQF

d_call: TRBD1
j_call: TRBJ2-1
v_call: TRBV15
clone_size: few
cdr3_aa: ATSPRDSYNEQF

d_call: TRBD2
j_call: TRBJ2-7
v_call: TRBV20-1
clone_size: few
cdr3_aa: SANLAGFKQY

d_call: TRBD1
j_call: TRBJ2-6
v_call: TRBV28
clone_size: few
cdr3_aa: ASSLLGRGSGANVLT

d_call: -
j_call: TRBJ2-5
v_call: TRBV6-6
clone_size: few
cdr3_aa: ASTSGIRETQY

d_call: TRBD1
j_call: TRBJ1-2
v_call: TRBV20-1
clone_size: -
cdr3_aa: SARSGGDGYT

d_call: TRBD2
j_call: TRBJ2-2
v_call: TRBV7-2
clone_size: few
cdr3_aa: ASSPQRGVTGELF

d_call: -
j_call: TRBJ2-3
v_call: TRBV18
clone_size: -
cdr3_aa: ASSPPTGWVNPDTQY

d_call: -
j_call: TRBJ2-1
v_call: TRBV21-1
clone_size: -
cdr3_aa: ASSIHRPGLANNEQF

d_call: TRBD2
j_call: TRBJ2-7
v_call: TRBV10-3
clone_size: -
cdr3_aa: AISERAGGPYNEQY

d_call: -
j_call: TRBJ2-3
v_call: TRBV4-1
clone_size: few
cdr3_aa: ASSRGVAADTQY

d_call: -
j_call: TRBJ2-1
v_call: TRBV7-9
clone_size: few
cdr3_aa: ASSLWGEQF

d_call: TRBD1
j_call: TRBJ1-5
v_call: TRBV15
clone_size: -
cdr3_aa: ATSASGGDRGGNQPQH

d_call: TRBD2
j_call: TRBJ2-1
v_call: TRBV7-9
clone_size: -
cdr3_aa: ASSLLLAARLYNEQF

d_call: TRBD2
j_call: TRBJ2-7
v_call: TRBV20-1
clone_size: few
cdr3_aa: SASGLAGVNVYEQY

d_call: -
j_call: TRBJ2-7
v_call: TRBV29-1
clone_size: many
cdr3_aa: SVLGTLSLTEQY

d_call: TRBD1
j_call: TRBJ2-7
v_call: TRBV20-1
clone_size: once
cdr3_aa: SARDVGTGNTPYNEQY

d_call: -
j_call: TRBJ2-1
v_call: TRBV6-1
clone_size: -
cdr3_aa: ASFERPLSYNEQF

d_call: TRBD2
j_call: TRBJ2-1
v_call: TRBV7-9
clone_size: -
cdr3_aa: ASSMEAGDYNEQF

d_call: -
j_call: TRBJ2-5
v_call: TRBV2
clone_size: -
cdr3_aa: ASLLLDGGETQY

d_call: TRBD2
j_call: TRBJ2-1
v_call: TRBV24-1
clone_size: -
cdr3_aa: ATSDRTSESYNEQF

d_call: TRBD1
j_call: TRBJ1-2
v_call: TRBV12-3/TRBV12-4
clone_size: -
cdr3_aa: ASSFPGQGNYGYT

d_call: -
j_call: TRBJ2-5
v_call: TRBV27
clone_size: few
cdr3_aa: ASSPTVGVRETQY

d_call: TRBD1
j_call: TRBJ1-4
v_call: TRBV4-2
clone_size: -
cdr3_aa: ASSQAGQGDEKLF

d_call: -
j_call: TRBJ1-1
v_call: TRBV7-9
clone_size: -
cdr3_aa: ASSLTNQGTEAF

d_call: TRBD2
j_call: TRBJ2-1
v_call: TRBV7-3
clone_size: many
cdr3_aa: ASSLGLAGGGNEQF

d_call: TRBD2
j_call: TRBJ2-1
v_call: TRBV29-1
clone_size: few
cdr3_aa: SASGLEYNEQF

d_call: -
j_call: TRBJ2-5
v_call: TRBV5-6
clone_size: -
cdr3_aa: ASTQSIAGLAANPTYNEQY

d_call: -
j_call: TRBJ1-5
v_call: TRBV7-8
clone_size: -
cdr3_aa: ASSTYRENQPQH

d_call: TRBD2
j_call: TRBJ2-7
v_call: TRBV4-1
clone_size: -
cdr3_aa: ASSQALTSGSQQY

d_call: -
j_call: TRBJ2-5
v_call: TRBV2
clone_size: few
cdr3_aa: ASSELGGTQETQY

d_call: -
j_call: TRBJ2-7
v_call: TRBV15
clone_size: few
cdr3_aa: ATSRDTFALRYEQY

d_call: -
j_call: TRBJ2-5
v_call: TRBV6-5
clone_size: once
cdr3_aa: ASSGKASGKKTQY

d_call: -
j_call: TRBJ1-2
v_call: TRBV7-2
clone_size: -
cdr3_aa: ASSREGRGQGYT

d_call: -
j_call: -
v_call: TRBV11-2
clone_size: -
cdr3_aa: ASRRHGGSYEQY

d_call: TRBD1
j_call: TRBJ2-7
v_call: TRBV28
clone_size: -
cdr3_aa: ASGLVGQGDHTYEQY

d_call: TRBD2
j_call: TRBJ2-3
v_call: TRBV27
clone_size: -
cdr3_aa: ATKLTSGAPDTQY

d_call: -
j_call: TRBJ2-3
v_call: TRBV5-1
clone_size: few
cdr3_aa: ASSLGQGILGDTQY

d_call: -
j_call: TRBJ1-6
v_call: TRBV3-1
clone_size: -
cdr3_aa: ASSSTGINSPLH

d_call: -
j_call: TRBJ1-3
v_call: TRBV20-1
clone_size: -
cdr3_aa: SARAPGLSGNTIY

d_call: -
j_call: TRBJ2-1
v_call: TRBV7-9
clone_size: -
cdr3_aa: ASSCPLANEQF

d_call: TRBD2
j_call: TRBJ2-5
v_call: TRBV7-8
clone_size: -
cdr3_aa: ASSPGLAGVGRETQY

d_call: -
j_call: TRBJ2-7
v_call: TRBV5-1
clone_size: many
cdr3_aa: ASSPTTYYEQY

d_call: TRBD1
j_call: TRBJ2-5
v_call: TRBV7-3
clone_size: few
cdr3_aa: ASSPDRAWETQY

d_call: -
j_call: TRBJ2-5
v_call: TRBV18
clone_size: many
cdr3_aa: ASSTRGQETQY

d_call: -
j_call: TRBJ2-2
v_call: TRBV18
clone_size: few
cdr3_aa: ASSLRTANTGELF

d_call: TRBD1
j_call: TRBJ2-3
v_call: TRBV12-3/TRBV12-4
clone_size: -
cdr3_aa: AITQGASTDTQY

d_call: TRBD2
j_call: TRBJ2-7
v_call: TRBV6-2/TRBV6-3
clone_size: -
cdr3_aa: ASSYKGLAGLGAIEQY

d_call: TRBD2
j_call: TRBJ2-3
v_call: TRBV29-1
clone_size: -
cdr3_aa: SVSGRMTDAQY

d_call: TRBD1
j_call: TRBJ1-2
v_call: TRBV7-2
clone_size: few
cdr3_aa: ASSFGQGAGGYT

d_call: -
j_call: TRBJ2-1
v_call: TRBV20-1
clone_size: -
cdr3_aa: SARDLISYNEQF

d_call: TRBD1
j_call: TRBJ1-4
v_call: TRBV27
clone_size: -
cdr3_aa: ASRPGQGFEKLF

d_call: -
j_call: TRBJ2-1
v_call: TRBV29-1
clone_size: -
cdr3_aa: SAPRGKTDYNEQF

d_call: TRBD1
j_call: TRBJ1-6
v_call: TRBV9
clone_size: -
cdr3_aa: ASSVQGDNSPPH

d_call: -
j_call: TRBJ2-7
v_call: TRBV5-1
clone_size: once
cdr3_aa: ASSLIDQRAVYEQY